This T cell receptor (beta chain) comes out of a study of T cell repertoires in aging, cancer and after chemotherapy (dated 2019 in TCRdb). A note on the overall study: Six donor age groups were covered, ranging from 30 or younger up to 70 or older, and each group contained at least three individuals. The full dataset contained several million TCR reads. The cohort comprised 218 cancer patients, more than 85 with hematological and approximately 120 with solid cancers, plus 95 healthy donors as a reference group. Healthy donor control TCR repertoires were recorded over several months to years and showed clear clonal overlap across re-sampling. Peripheral blood TCR beta repertoires from healthy donors and cancer patients were profiled to examine immunoaging and T cell reconstitution after chemotherapy.

Genomic DNA extracted from peripheral blood, rather than sorted cells or RNA, was used as the source for amplification of TCR beta rearrangements. About this clonotype: Its antigen specificity is not known. Per-base qualities were not stored, and no clone one base away is much larger.

General study outcomes and caveats: In healthy donors, the drop in TCR diversity with age came mainly from a loss of richness, whereas in cancer patients a loss of evenness also played a part. Untreated patients with hematological or solid cancers showed significantly lower blood TCR diversity and higher clonality than age-matched healthy donors. According to the authors, the repertoire data do not permit conclusions about immunological memory after chemotherapy. In both cancer cohorts, median generation probability rose over the chemotherapy interval, which suggests that the repertoire was reconstituted through rebound thymic output.

Rearranged TRB sequences spanning V, D and J segments were amplified by multiplex touch-down PCR using a mixed TRB-A/B primer pool. Two consecutive PCR reactions with Phusion HS II polymerase added Illumina adapters and sample indices to the amplicons. Amplicons were gel-purified with the NucleoSpin Gel and PCR Clean-up kit, then checked with Qubit and an Agilent 2100 Bioanalyzer. Sequencing of the libraries was done on an Illumina MiSeq with paired-end, single-indexed 600-cycle runs. The authors processed their data as follows. MiXCR versions 2.12 and 3.0.5 were used to process TRB sequences. Each unique CDR3 nucleotide sequence counted as one clone, and only productive sequences with at least two reads were retained. The repertoire metrics were Shannon diversity, evenness, clonality (calculated as one minus evenness), and diversity profiles parameterized by alpha from 0 to 5. The IGoR algorithm was used to calculate generation probabilities for clones in the paired samples taken before and after chemotherapy. Using fastp trimming at Q25 and MiXCR clonotype assembly, TCRdb reanalyzed the public sequencing data and kept in-frame beta chains. Identical CDR3 protein sequences are pooled into one entry, listed with their most common genes and DNA. For this entry, the V and J calls and clone size follow TCRdb and not the study's own pipeline. The table for this sample lists about 5,000 distinct CDR3 sequences; about 21% of them were counted only once. The ten largest account for 3% to 4.5% of the sample.

Sequenced material: blood. The clonotype comes from a human donor in good health. The donor label of this sample is uncertain.

The DNA sequence follows: TGCAGTGCTAGAGGGGGGGACAGGGGTAACACAGATACGCAGTATTTT. It specifies CSARGGDRGNTDTQYF. The rearranged chain carries TRBV20-1 and TRBJ2-3, with 10 bases aligning to TRBD1. The cysteine opens and the phenylalanine closes a CDR3 of 16 amino acids. Just the 48-base CDR3 DNA is kept, in frame starting at base 1. The germline V gene (reference sequence) supplies CDR1 DFQATT and CDR2 SNEGSKA. Trimming leaves V shorter by 1 base and J shorter by 2 bases, with the junction holding 6 bases beyond the gene matches.